This T cell receptor beta chain was identified in a study of control samples from healthy donors and cancer patients (dated by TCRdb to 2018 to 2021). The method behind the library was the immunoSEQ multiplex PCR assay. TCRdb provides this immuneACCESS table in a form limited to in-frame rearrangements. Some clones are lacking; in checked studies, under half of them reflect an unresolved V gene, and why the rest are absent is not known. This sample gives about 70,000 clones in total; more than 80% of them show up just once. The ten biggest clones cover 2.5% to 3.5% of the sample. The CDR3 spans 11 residues, from the cysteine through the phenylalanine. CDR3 DNA only is kept here, 33 bases in frame from base 1. CDR1 GTSNPN and CDR2 SVGIG were looked up in the germline V gene (reference sequence). V drops 4 bases and J drops 1 base, leaving 4 bases in between. Comment on this clone: Its cognate antigen has yet to be identified. Qualities for individual bases were not recorded, and no much larger clone is one base off.

The chain is made from TRBV30 and TRBJ1-1, with the D gene not clear enough to name. Sequences were obtained from PBMCs. The clonotype comes from a woman in her fifties or sixties with lung cancer. The CDR3 protein is CAWNRNTEAFF. The nucleotide sequence reads TGTGCCTGGAACAGGAACACTGAAGCTTTCTTT.